Given below is one T cell receptor beta chain in context. These data come from a study of control samples from healthy donors and cancer patients. Assay: immunoSEQ multiplex PCR; the TCRdb copy retains only in-frame clones and omits some. Of roughly 170,000 clones detected, 90% to 95% appear once; the ten largest clones hold 4.1%. Input material: blood. The sequence derives from a woman aged 55-69 years in good health.

CDR3 protein: CASSENTVNTEAFF. The CDR3 DNA reads as TGTGCCAGCAGTGAAAATACAGTGAACACTGAAGCTTTCTTT. The chain uses TRBV6-1 and TRBJ1-1; D remains ambiguous. Germline lookup yields CDR1 MNHNS and CDR2 SASEGT. Deletions cut 2 bases from V and 0 bases from J, with 7 bases between. The CDR3 loop spans 14 amino acids.